The 24 T cell receptor beta chains presented below share a single source sample, sequenced in a study of blood T cell repertoires in COVID-19. Produced via immunoSEQ multiplex PCR; TCRdb's table is partial and in-frame only. Of fewer than 120,000 clones detected, roughly 76% appear once; the ten largest clones hold 7.6%. Material for sequencing was peripheral blood. The source is a woman between 55 and 75 years old with acute or convalescent COVID-19.

The chain joins TRBV7-2 to TRBJ1-2; no clear D. Trimming left V 2 bases short and J 5 bases short, with 6 bases between. CDR1 is SGHTA and CDR2 is FQGNSA in the germline V gene. The CDR3 length is 12 residues. CDR3 coding DNA: TGTGCCAGCAGCTTATTTCGTTATGGCTACACCTTC. Translated, it gives CASSLFRYGYTF.

The V and J genes are TRBV19 and TRBJ2-7; the D is unclear. Trimming stripped 5 bases from V and 4 bases from J, with 12 bases between. Germline assignment: CDR1 LNHDA and CDR2 SQIVND (reference sequence). The CDR3 consists of 13 residues. The chain's CDR3 is CASSSTYRYEQYF. Here the CDR3 DNA reads TGTGCCAGTAGTTCAACTTACCGTTACGAGCAGTACTTC.

This sequence joins TRBV9 and TRBJ2-5; 7 nucleotides line up with TRBD2. CDR3 length equals 16 residues. The ends lost 4 bases at V and 2 bases at J; junction bases unmatched: 11. CDR1 and CDR2 from the germline V gene are SGDLS and YYNGEE. The CDR3 DNA follows: TGTGCCAGCAGCTCCCGACCGTGGGGGGGTCAAGAGACCCAGTACTTC. This translates into CASSSRPWGGQETQYF.

This chain uses TRBV11-2 with TRBJ2-2; 13 bases fit TRBD2. Germline assignment: CDR1 SGHAT and CDR2 FQNNGV. V lost 5 bases, J lost 1 base, and 4 bases stayed unmatched. This CDR3 has 17 amino acids. CDR3 protein: CASSPRTSGGNTGELFF. The DNA of the CDR3 is TGTGCCAGCAGCCCACGGACTAGCGGGGGGAACACCGGGGAGCTGTTTTTT.

The chain recombines TRBV20-1 with TRBJ1-2; possible D gene TRBD1, 6 bases. The CDR3 length is 13 residues. V was clipped by 3 bases and J by 8 bases, with 16 bases between them. Germline CDR1 is DFQATT and CDR2 is SNEGSKA (reference sequence). The chain's CDR3 is CSASRTGRGGYTF. The CDR3 nucleotides read TGCAGTGCTAGTAGAACAGGGAGGGGAGGCTACACCTTC.

J is TRBJ1-2 and V is TRBV7-3; no reliable D call. CDR3 size: 13 residues. V shed 4 bases and J shed 2 bases, with 8 bases lying between them. Germline V CDR1 and CDR2: SGHTA, FQGTGA. CDR3 DNA: TGTGCCAGCAGCTCCGAGGGCAACTATGGCTACACCTTC. It codes for CASSSEGNYGYTF.

V and J are TRBV19 and TRBJ1-1; 9 bases align to TRBD1. This CDR3 spans 14 amino acids. Germline CDR1 LNHDA, CDR2 SQIVND (reference sequence). V was clipped by 5 bases and J by 4 bases; unmatched bases: 5. The CDR3 nucleotides read TGTGCCAGTAGTTTACAGGGGGCCTTCACTGAAGCTTTCTTT. Amino acid sequence: CASSLQGAFTEAFF.

The chain carries TRBV11-2 and TRBJ1-1; maybe TRBD1 (6 bases). The CDR3 consists of 12 residues. V was cut by 5 bases and J by 6 bases, with 10 bases left in between. Germline V lookup: CDR1 SGHAT, CDR2 FQNNGV. For the CDR3, the DNA is TGTGCCAGCAGCCTACAGGGCGCTGAAGCTTTCTTT. Encoded protein: CASSLQGAEAFF.

This rearrangement joins TRBV6-5 to TRBJ1-2; 8 bases map to TRBD1. The ends lost 6 bases at V and 1 base at J; junction bases unmatched: 7. Germline CDR1 MNHEY, CDR2 SVGAGI. This CDR3 is built from 15 residues. This chain's CDR3 is CASRRQGIDNYGYTF. The CDR3 DNA reads as TGTGCCAGCAGGAGACAGGGGATTGATAACTATGGCTACACCTTC.

This CDR3 reads CASSLPGDGGYTF. The CDR3 DNA sequence: TGTGCCAGCAGCTTACCAGGCGATGGAGGCTACACCTTC. The V and J genes are TRBV5-6 and TRBJ1-2; D unclear. Trimming shortened V by 2 bases and J by 8 bases, and 13 bases separated the two germline ends. This CDR3 has 13 amino acids. The germline gives CDR1 SGHDT, CDR2 YYEEEE.

V gene TRBV7-2 combines with J gene TRBJ1-3; D is undetermined. The V end lost 6 bases, the J end lost 0 bases, and 15 bases lay between the germline ends. The CDR3 length is 16 residues. Germline V gives CDR1 SGHTA, CDR2 FQGNSA. The CDR3, as DNA: TGTGCCAGCAGGTCAGGTGGTAGTACCTCTGGAAACACCATATATTTT. This sequence encodes CASRSGGSTSGNTIYF. Full variable domain (rest looked up from reference TRBV7-2 and TRBJ1-3): GAGVSQSPSNKVTEKGKDVELRCDPISGHTALYWYRQSLGQGLEFLIYFQGNSAPDKSGLPSDRFSAERTGGSVSTLTIQRTQQEDSAVYLCASRSGGSTSGNTIYFGEGSWLTVV.

This clone was observed a handful of times. This chain joins TRBV3-1 (or the pseudogene TRBV3-2) and TRBJ2-1, with 9 bases identical to TRBD2. Trimming at V came to 7 bases and at J to 11 bases, leaving 12 bases not matched to a gene. Germline CDR1 reads LGHDT; CDR2 reads YNNKEL (reference sequence). This CDR3 comprises 14 residues. The CDR3 sequence is CASTLRGGGVKQFF. In DNA, the CDR3 is TGTGCCAGCACCCTGAGGGGCGGGGGGGTTAAGCAGTTCTTC.

The chain links TRBV9 to TRBJ2-2; D possibly corresponds to TRBD2 (5 bases). This CDR3 has 18 residues. Trimming stripped 0 bases from V and 0 bases from J, with 15 bases between. Germline V gives CDR1 SGDLS, CDR2 YYNGEE. Here the CDR3 DNA reads TGTGCCAGCAGCGTAGCCAGAGGAAGAGGGTCGAACACCGGGGAGCTGTTTTTT. This translates into CASSVARGRGSNTGELFF. Full variable domain (missing parts from reference TRBV9 and TRBJ2-2): DSGVTQTPKHLITATGQRVTLRCSPRSGDLSVYWYQQSLDQGLQFLIQYYNGEERAKGNILERFSAQQFPDLHSELNLSSLELGDSALYFCASSVARGRGSNTGELFFGEGSRLTVL.

The chain combines TRBV10-2 with TRBJ2-1; a possible D gene is TRBD2 (5 bases). CDR1 is WSHSY, CDR2 SAAADI, per germline. Trimming removed 8 bases at V and 4 bases at J, with 9 bases between. This CDR3 region has 12 residues. As DNA, the CDR3 is TGCGCCAGCCGAGAGGGATACAATGAGCAGTTCTTC. It yields the protein CASREGYNEQFF.

This sequence joins TRBV19 and TRBJ2-5, with TRBD2 identical over 7 bases. The V gene end was trimmed by 7 bases and the J gene end by 3 bases; junction bases not matched to a gene: 11. The germline CDR1 and CDR2 sequences are LNHDA and SQIVND (reference sequence). The CDR3 runs 15 residues. In nucleotides, the CDR3 is TGTGCCAGTACCTTCTCCCGGGGAGGGAAAGAGACCCAGTACTTC. Residues: CASTFSRGGKETQYF.

The genes are TRBV2 and TRBJ2-7; 10 nucleotides match TRBD1. Germline V lookup: CDR1 SNHLY, CDR2 FYNNEI. With V trimmed by 4 bases and J by 12 bases, 3 bases remained unmatched. The CDR3 spans 11 residues. For the CDR3, the DNA is TGTGCCAGCAGTGGACAGGGGGCAAGGTACTTC. This encodes CASSGQGARYF. The variable domain in full, completed from reference TRBV2 and TRBJ2-7, reads EPEVTQTPSHQVTQMGQEVILRCVPISNHLYFYWYRQILGQKVEFLVSFYNNEISEKSEIFDDQFSVERPDGSNFTLKIRSTKLEDSAMYFCASSGQGARYFGPGTRLTVT.

This clone appeared once. The chain is built from TRBV12-3 or TRBV12-4 and TRBJ1-3, with no clear D. The CDR3 runs to 13 residues. The V and J ends lost 11 bases and 5 bases respectively, with 16 bases between them. For the CDR3, the DNA is TGTGCCTCCCCCGAGCGTCCCAGAAACACCATATATTTT. Protein: CASPERPRNTIYF.

This clone was detected a few times. This sequence joins TRBV7-3 and TRBJ2-2, with D unresolved. Germline assignment: CDR1 SGHTA and CDR2 FQGTGA. CDR3 length equals 15 residues. Trimming left V 5 bases short and J 2 bases short, with 12 bases between. The CDR3 DNA follows: TGTGCCAGCAGCCGAGAACCTATTAACACCGGGGAGCTGTTTTTT. This encodes CASSREPINTGELFF.

The rearrangement joins TRBV7-2 to TRBJ2-2; no firm D call. Germline assignment: CDR1 SGHTA and CDR2 FQGNSA. Deletions cut 5 bases from V and 6 bases from J, with 10 bases between. CDR3 length: 13 amino acids. The CDR3 protein is CASSLGPPGELFF. The CDR3 DNA reads TGTGCCAGCAGCCTAGGGCCCCCCGGGGAGCTGTTTTTT.

This clone was seen a few times. V is TRBV7-8 and J is TRBJ1-3; D possibly corresponds to TRBD1 (6 bases). This CDR3 spans 14 amino acids. Trimming cost V 1 base and J 4 bases, with 8 bases left between them. Germline V CDR1 and CDR2: SGHVS, FQNEAQ. The CDR3 bases are TGTGCCAGCAGCTTAGTACAGGGAGGAAACACCATATATTTT. It encodes CASSLVQGGNTIYF.

The rearrangement uses TRBV4-1 and TRBJ1-2; 7 bases fit TRBD1. Trimming took 4 bases from V and 7 from J; bases not matched to a gene: 9. Per germline, CDR1 MGHRA and CDR2 YSYEKL. This CDR3 is built from 14 residues. CDR3 nucleotide sequence: TGCGCCAGCAGCCCAGTGGAGGCAGGGGGTGGCTACACCTTC. Residues: CASSPVEAGGGYTF.

This chain joins TRBV6-5 and TRBJ1-1; D unclear. V shed 5 bases and J shed 3 bases, with 10 bases lying between them. CDR1 MNHEY and CDR2 SVGAGI come from the germline V gene. The CDR3 contains 13 residues. As DNA, the CDR3 is TGTGCCAGCAGTAGGAGACGGTACACTGAAGCTTTCTTT. This sequence encodes CASSRRRYTEAFF.

The rearrangement links TRBV24-1 to TRBJ2-5; TRBD1 aligns across 8 bases. The CDR3 runs to 16 residues. Germline V gives CDR1 KGHDR, CDR2 SFDVKD. Losses at the gene ends were 4 bases for V and 5 bases for J; bases not matched to a gene: 11. The CDR3 coding sequence is TGTGCCACCAGTGACCCAGGGGGCGCGATGACGGAGACCCAGTACTTC. It yields the protein CATSDPGGAMTETQYF.

The gene calls are TRBV24-1 and TRBJ1-5; D remains unclear. Germline CDR1 KGHDR, CDR2 SFDVKD. This CDR3 contains 16 residues. Between the trimmed V and J ends, which lost 2 bases and 3 bases, there was a span of 13 bases. The CDR3, as DNA: TGTGCCACCAGTGATTCTCATTCTGCCTACAATCAGCCCCAGCATTTT. This gives the protein CATSDSHSAYNQPQHF.